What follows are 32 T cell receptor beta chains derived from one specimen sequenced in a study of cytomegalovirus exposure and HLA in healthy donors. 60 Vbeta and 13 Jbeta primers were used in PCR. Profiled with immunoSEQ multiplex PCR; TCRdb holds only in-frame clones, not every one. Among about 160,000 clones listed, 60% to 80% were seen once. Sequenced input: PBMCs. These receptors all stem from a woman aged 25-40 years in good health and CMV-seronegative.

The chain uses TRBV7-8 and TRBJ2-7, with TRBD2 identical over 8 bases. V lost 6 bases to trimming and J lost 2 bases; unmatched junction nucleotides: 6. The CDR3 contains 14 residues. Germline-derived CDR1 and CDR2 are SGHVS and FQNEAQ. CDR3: CASRSTSGPYEQYF. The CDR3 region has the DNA TGTGCCAGCAGATCAACTAGCGGCCCCTACGAGCAGTACTTC.

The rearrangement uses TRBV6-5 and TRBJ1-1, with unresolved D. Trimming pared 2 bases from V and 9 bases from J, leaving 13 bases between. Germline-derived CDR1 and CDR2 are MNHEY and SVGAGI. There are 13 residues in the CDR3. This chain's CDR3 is CASSYGLGRQAFF. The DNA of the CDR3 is TGTGCCAGCAGTTACGGCTTGGGCAGGCAAGCTTTCTTT.

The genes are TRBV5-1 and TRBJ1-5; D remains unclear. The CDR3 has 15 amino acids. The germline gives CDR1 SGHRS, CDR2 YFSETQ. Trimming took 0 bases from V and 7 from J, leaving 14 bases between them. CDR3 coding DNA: TGCGCCAGCAGCTTGGATTCTAACTCGGGACAGCCCCAGCATTTT. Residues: CASSLDSNSGQPQHF.

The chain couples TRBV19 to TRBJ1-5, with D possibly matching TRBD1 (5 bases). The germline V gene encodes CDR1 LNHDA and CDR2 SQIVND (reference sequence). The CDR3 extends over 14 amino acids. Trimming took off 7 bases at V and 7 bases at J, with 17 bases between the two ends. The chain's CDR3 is CASTRTPSVQPQHF. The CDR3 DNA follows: TGTGCCAGTACCAGGACACCCTCTGTCCAGCCCCAGCATTTT.

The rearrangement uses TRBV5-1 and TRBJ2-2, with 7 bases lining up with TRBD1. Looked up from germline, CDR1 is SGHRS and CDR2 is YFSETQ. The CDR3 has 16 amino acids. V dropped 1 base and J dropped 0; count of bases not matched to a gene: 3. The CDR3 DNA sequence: TGCGCCAGCAGCTTGCAGGGGGTGGCGAACACCGGGGAGCTGTTTTTT. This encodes CASSLQGVANTGELFF.

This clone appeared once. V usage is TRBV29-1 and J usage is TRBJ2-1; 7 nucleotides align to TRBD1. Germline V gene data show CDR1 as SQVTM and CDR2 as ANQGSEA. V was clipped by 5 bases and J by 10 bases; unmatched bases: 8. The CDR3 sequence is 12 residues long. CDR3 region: CSVTRGSWEQFF. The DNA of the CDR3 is TGCAGCGTTACCAGGGGGAGTTGGGAGCAGTTCTTC.

The CDR3 protein is CATRRSSYNSPLHF. CDR3 sequence (DNA): TGTGCCACCCGGAGGAGCTCCTATAATTCACCCCTCCACTTT. The chain recombines TRBV6-5 with TRBJ1-6; D is unresolved. Trimming cost V 10 bases and J 0 bases, with 10 bases left between them. This CDR3 has 14 residues. Germline CDR1 is MNHEY and CDR2 is SVGAGI.

The CDR3 reads CASSSHYNSGTGNSPLHF. In DNA, the CDR3 is TGTGCCAGCAGCTCACATTATAACTCCGGGACAGGGAATTCACCCCTCCACTTT. The chain carries TRBV11-2 and TRBJ1-6; TRBD1 matches at 9 bases. Germline assignment: CDR1 SGHAT and CDR2 FQNNGV. This CDR3 spans 18 amino acids. The V and J ends lost 4 bases and 7 bases, in that order; junction bases with no gene match: 14.

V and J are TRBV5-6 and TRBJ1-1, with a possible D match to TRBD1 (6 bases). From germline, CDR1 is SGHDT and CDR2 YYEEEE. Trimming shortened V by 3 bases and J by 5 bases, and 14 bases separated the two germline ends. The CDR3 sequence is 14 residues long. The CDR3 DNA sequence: TGTGCCAGCAGCTCCGTCGGGGGGGCAACTGAAGCTTTCTTT. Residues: CASSSVGGATEAFF.

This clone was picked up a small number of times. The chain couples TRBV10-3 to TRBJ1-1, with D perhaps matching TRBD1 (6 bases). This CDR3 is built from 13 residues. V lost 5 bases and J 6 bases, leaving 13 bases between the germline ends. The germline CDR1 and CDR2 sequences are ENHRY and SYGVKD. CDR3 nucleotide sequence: TGTGCCATCAGTACACAGGGTGATGCTGAAGCTTTCTTT. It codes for CAISTQGDAEAFF.

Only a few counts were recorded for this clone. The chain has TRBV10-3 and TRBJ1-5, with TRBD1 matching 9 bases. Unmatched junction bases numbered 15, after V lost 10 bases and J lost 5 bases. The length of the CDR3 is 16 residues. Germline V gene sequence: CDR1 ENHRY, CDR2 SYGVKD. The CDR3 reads CATGQGNIEVDQPQHF. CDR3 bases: TGTGCCACGGGACAGGGCAACATTGAAGTGGATCAGCCCCAGCATTTT.

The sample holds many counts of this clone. This chain's CDR3 is CASSQRVGGEQPQHF. The CDR3 bases are TGCGCCAGCAGCCAAAGGGTTGGGGGGGAACAGCCCCAGCATTTT. The V gene is TRBV4-1, the J gene TRBJ1-5, with D tentatively TRBD1 (5 bases). From germline, CDR1 is MGHRA and CDR2 YSYEKL. The V gene lost 2 bases and the J gene lost 7 bases, with 15 bases spanning the gap. CDR3 length: 15 residues.

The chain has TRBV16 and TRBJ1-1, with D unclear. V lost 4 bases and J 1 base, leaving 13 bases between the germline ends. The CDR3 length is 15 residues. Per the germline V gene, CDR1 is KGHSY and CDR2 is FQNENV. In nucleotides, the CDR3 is TGTGCCAGCAGCCTCACATCCCCGGGGAACACTGAAGCTTTCTTT. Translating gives CASSLTSPGNTEAFF.

CDR3 protein: CASRGTGVNEQFF. CDR3 DNA: TGCGCCAGCAGAGGGACGGGGGTCAATGAGCAGTTCTTC. J is TRBJ2-1 and V is TRBV5-1; perhaps TRBD2 as D (6 bases). Germline CDR1 is SGHRS and CDR2 is YFSETQ. V lost 5 bases, J lost 6 bases, and 12 bases lay in between. The CDR3 extends over 13 amino acids.

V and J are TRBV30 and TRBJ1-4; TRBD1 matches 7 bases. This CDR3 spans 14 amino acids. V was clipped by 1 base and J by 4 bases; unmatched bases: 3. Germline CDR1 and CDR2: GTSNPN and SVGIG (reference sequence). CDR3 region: CAWSGDRDNEKLFF. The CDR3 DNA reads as TGTGCCTGGAGTGGCGACAGGGATAATGAAAAACTGTTTTTT.

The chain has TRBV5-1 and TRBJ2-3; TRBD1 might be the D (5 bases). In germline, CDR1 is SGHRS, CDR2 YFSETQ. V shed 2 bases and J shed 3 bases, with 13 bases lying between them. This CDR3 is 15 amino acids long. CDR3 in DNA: TGCGCCAGCAGCTTTGACGGCAGGGTTACAGATACGCAGTATTTT. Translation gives CASSFDGRVTDTQYF.

The CDR3: CASRQGLFSPLHF. CDR3 in DNA: TGTGCCAGCAGGCAGGGGTTGTTTTCACCCCTCCACTTT. This chain connects TRBV27 to TRBJ1-6, with D maybe TRBD1 (6 bases). V was clipped by 6 bases and J by 9 bases, with 12 bases between them. The length of the CDR3 is 13 residues. The germline V gene has CDR1 MNHEY and CDR2 SMNVEV (reference sequence).

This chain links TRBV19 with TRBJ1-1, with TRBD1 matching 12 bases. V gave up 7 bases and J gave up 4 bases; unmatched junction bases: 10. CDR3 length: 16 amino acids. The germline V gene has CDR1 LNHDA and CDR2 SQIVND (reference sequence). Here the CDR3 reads CASTRDRGPMSTEAFF. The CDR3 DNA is TGTGCCAGTACTCGGGACAGGGGGCCCATGAGCACTGAAGCTTTCTTT.

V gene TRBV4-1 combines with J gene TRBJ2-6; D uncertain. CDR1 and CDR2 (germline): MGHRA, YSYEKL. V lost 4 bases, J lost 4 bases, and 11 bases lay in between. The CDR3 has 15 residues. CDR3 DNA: TGCGCCAGCAGCCGAGGAGTGCGCGGGGCCAACGTCCTGACTTTC. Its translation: CASSRGVRGANVLTF.

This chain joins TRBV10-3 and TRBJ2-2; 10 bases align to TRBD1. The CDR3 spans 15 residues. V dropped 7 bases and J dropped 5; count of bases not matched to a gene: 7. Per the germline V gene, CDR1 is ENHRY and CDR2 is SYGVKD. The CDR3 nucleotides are TGTGCCATCATTTGGGGACAGGGGAGGACCGGGGAGCTGTTTTTT. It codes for CAIIWGQGRTGELFF.

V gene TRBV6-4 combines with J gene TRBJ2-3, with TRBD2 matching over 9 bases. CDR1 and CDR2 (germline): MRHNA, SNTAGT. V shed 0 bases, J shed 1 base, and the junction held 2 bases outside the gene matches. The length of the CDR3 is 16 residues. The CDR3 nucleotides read TGTGCCAGCAGTGACTCCTGGACTAGCGGCACAGATACGCAGTATTTT. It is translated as CASSDSWTSGTDTQYF.

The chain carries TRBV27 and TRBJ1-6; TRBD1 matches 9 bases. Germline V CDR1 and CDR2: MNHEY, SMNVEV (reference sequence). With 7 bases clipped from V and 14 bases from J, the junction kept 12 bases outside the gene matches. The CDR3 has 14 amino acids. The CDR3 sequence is CASTVGQGLGTLHF. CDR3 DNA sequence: TGTGCCAGCACGGTGGGACAGGGCCTTGGAACCCTCCACTTT.

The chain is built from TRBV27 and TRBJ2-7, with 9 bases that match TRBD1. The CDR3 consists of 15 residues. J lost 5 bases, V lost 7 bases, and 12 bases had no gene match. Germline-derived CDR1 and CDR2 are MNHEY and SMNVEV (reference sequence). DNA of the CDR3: TGTGCCAGCAACCATGTGGGGACAGGGAACGACGAGCAGTACTTC. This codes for CASNHVGTGNDEQYF.

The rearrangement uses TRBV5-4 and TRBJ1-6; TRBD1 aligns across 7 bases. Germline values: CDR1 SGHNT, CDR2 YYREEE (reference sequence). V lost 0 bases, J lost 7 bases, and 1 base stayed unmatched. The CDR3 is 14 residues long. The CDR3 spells CASSLAGQNSPLHF. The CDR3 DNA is TGTGCCAGCAGCTTGGCGGGACAGAATTCACCCCTCCACTTT.

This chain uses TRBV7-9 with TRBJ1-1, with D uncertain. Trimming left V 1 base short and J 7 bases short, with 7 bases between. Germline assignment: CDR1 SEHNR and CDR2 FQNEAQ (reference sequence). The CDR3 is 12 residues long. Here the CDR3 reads CASSLVQHEAFF. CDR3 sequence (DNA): TGTGCCAGCAGCTTAGTACAACATGAAGCTTTCTTT.

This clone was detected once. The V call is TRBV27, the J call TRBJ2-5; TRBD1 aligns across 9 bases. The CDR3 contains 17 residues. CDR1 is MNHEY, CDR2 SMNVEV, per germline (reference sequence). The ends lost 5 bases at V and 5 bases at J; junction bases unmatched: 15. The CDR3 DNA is TGTGCCAGCAGTCCGCCAGCCCGACAGGGGGATTTGGAGACCCAGTACTTC. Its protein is CASSPPARQGDLETQYF.

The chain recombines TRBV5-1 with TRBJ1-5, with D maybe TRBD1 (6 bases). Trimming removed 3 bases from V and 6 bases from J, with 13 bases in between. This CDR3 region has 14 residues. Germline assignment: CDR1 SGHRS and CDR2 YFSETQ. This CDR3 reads CASSSGPGAQPQHF. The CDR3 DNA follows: TGCGCCAGCAGCTCAGGACCAGGGGCTCAGCCCCAGCATTTT. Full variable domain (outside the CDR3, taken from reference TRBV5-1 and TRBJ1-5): KAGVTQTPRYLIKTRGQQVTLSCSPISGHRSVSWYQQTPGQGLQFLFEYFSETQRNKGNFPGRFSGRQFSNSRSEMNVSTLELGDSALYLCASSSGPGAQPQHFGDGTRLSIL.

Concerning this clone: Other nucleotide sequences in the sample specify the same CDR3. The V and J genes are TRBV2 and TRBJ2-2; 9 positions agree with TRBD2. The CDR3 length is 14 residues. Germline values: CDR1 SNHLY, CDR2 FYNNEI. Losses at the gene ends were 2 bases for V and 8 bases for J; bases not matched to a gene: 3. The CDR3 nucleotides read TGTGCCAGCAGTGAAATAGCGGGGGCTGGGGAGCTGTTTTTT. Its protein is CASSEIAGAGELFF.

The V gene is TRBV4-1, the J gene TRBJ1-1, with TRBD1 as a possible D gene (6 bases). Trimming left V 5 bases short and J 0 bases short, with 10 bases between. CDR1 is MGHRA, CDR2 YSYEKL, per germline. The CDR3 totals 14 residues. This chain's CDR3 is CASSLQGMNTEAFF. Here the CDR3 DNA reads TGCGCCAGCAGCTTACAGGGTATGAACACTGAAGCTTTCTTT.

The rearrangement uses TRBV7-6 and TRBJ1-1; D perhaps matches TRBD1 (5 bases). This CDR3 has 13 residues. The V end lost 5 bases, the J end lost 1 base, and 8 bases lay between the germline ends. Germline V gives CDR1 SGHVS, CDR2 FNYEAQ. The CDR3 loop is CASSRGANTEAFF. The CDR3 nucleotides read TGTGCCAGCAGCCGCGGGGCGAACACTGAAGCTTTCTTT. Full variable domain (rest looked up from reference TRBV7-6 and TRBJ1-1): GAGVSQSPRYKVTKRGQDVALRCDPISGHVSLYWYRQALGQGPEFLTYFNYEAQQDKSGLPNDRFSAERPEGSISTLTIQRTEQRDSAMYRCASSRGANTEAFFGQGTRLTVV.

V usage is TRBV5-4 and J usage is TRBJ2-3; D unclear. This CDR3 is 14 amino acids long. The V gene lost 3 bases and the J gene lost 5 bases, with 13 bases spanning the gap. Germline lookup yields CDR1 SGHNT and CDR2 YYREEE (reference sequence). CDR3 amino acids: CASSSAPVRDTQYF. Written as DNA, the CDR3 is TGTGCCAGCAGCTCCGCGCCCGTTCGAGATACGCAGTATTTT.

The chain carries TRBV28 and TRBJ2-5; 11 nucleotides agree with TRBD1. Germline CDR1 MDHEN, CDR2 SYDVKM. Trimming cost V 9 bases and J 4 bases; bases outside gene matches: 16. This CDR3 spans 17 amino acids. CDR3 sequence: CASSKDGQGARGETQYF. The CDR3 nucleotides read TGTGCCAGTTCTAAAGACGGACAGGGGGCGCGGGGAGAGACCCAGTACTTC.